Sequencing of this T cell receptor (beta chain) was carried out in a study of blood T cells in healthy people across ages. Study results and caveats: Diversity was estimated from one million T cells, and these estimates were considered underestimates.

Of note for this clonotype: Its target is not known.

Together with a sample-barcoded 5' primer, a J-beta primer mix was included in a second PCR lasting about 7 to 11 cycles. A single record per CDR3 protein comes from TCRdb applying MiXCR to the 5' RACE reads. The sample contains about 1,500,000 distinct CDR3 sequences, 42% of which appear only once. V shed 0 bases, J shed 4 bases, and the junction held 7 bases outside the gene matches. The CDR3 contains 17 residues. The germline V gene encodes CDR1 KGHDR and CDR2 SFDVKD. The receptor comes from a woman under 30 in good health. Sequenced material: blood. The rearrangement uses TRBV24-1 and TRBJ2-2, with TRBD1 identical over 7 bases. The CDR3 region is CATSDLSGTDPTGELFF. CDR3 nucleotides: TGTGCCACCAGTGATTTGTCCGGGACAGACCCCACCGGGGAGCTGTTTTTT.